This section outlines one TCR beta chain sequence together with its context. Its antigen remains unidentified. The CDR3 loop spans 15 amino acids. V shed 5 bases and J shed 5 bases, with 17 bases lying between them. CDR1 and CDR2 from the germline V gene are SEHNR and FQNEAQ (reference sequence). The data belong to a study of cytomegalovirus exposure and HLA in healthy donors. This PCR relied on a set of 60 Vbeta primers and 13 Jbeta primers. Profiled with immunoSEQ multiplex PCR; TCRdb holds only in-frame clones, not every one. The table shows some 150,000 clones, with approximately 78% occurring only once. Study observations and caveats: In a later analysis, specific HLA alleles were associated with around 17,000 TCR beta sequences at a 0.05 false discovery rate.

This chain uses TRBV7-9 with TRBJ2-3, with D possibly TRBD2 on 6 matching bases. The TCR sequence derives from a woman in her forties or fifties in good health and CMV-seropositive. Sequencing was carried out using PBMCs. CDR3 sequence (DNA): TGTGCCAGCAGCGCCCGACTAGGGTTCGGAGATACGCAGTATTTT. It specifies CASSARLGFGDTQYF.